This T cell receptor beta chain was recorded in a study of CXCR3-negative and CXCR3-positive naive CD8 T cells. The method, 5' RACE with UMI labels, was used to prepare the TRB cDNA libraries. Using the 5' RACE reads, TCRdb records one entry per CDR3 protein without DNA. Recorded for this sample: 130,000 or so distinct CDR3 sequences. On this clonotype: Its antigen is not known.

This CDR3 is 14 amino acids long. Germline-derived CDR1 and CDR2 are SNHLY and FYNNEI. Notes on the study in general: More hydrophobic TRB CDR3s were found in CXCR3-positive naive cells than in CXCR3-negative naive cells.

The source is a human donor in good health. Some clones in this sample may be carry-over from other donors' samples. Material for sequencing was naive CXCR3+ CD8+ T cells from blood. Noted subset: CD45RO-CCR7+CD27+CD95- naive CD8+ T cells expressing CXCR3 (TNR3+). The gene calls are TRBV2 and TRBJ1-5; TCRdb names TRBD1, which stays unverified in the absence of DNA. The chain's CDR3 is CASSEGQGGQPQHF. Together with reference TRBV2 and TRBJ1-5, the CDR3 gives the full variable domain: EPEVTQTPSHQVTQMGQEVILRCVPISNHLYFYWYRQILGQKVEFLVSFYNNEISEKSEIFDDQFSVERPDGSNFTLKIRSTKLEDSAMYFCASSEGQGGQPQHFGDGTRLSIL.